This T cell receptor beta chain was identified in a study of T cells in Graves' hyperthyroidism and ophthalmopathy. This CDR3 has 15 residues. CDR1 SGHRS and CDR2 YFSETQ come from the germline V gene. Between the trimmed V and J ends, which lost 6 bases and 7 bases, there was a span of 20 bases. This clonotype was counted a few times. No ophthalmopathy progression within 18 months constituted stable Graves' hyperthyroidism. Patients showing uncontrolled infection, other autoimmune disease, pregnancy or lactation were ineligible. Amplified TCR beta CDR3 regions derived from RNA transcripts. Primed by the HTBI set, a first-round RT-PCR was run on the TCR CDR3. MiXCR was run by TCRdb on the multiplex PCR reads, yielding one entry per CDR3 protein. Of more than 500,000 distinct CDR3 sequences detected, about 16% appear once; the ten largest clones hold less than 4.5%.

J is TRBJ2-1 and V is TRBV5-1; TRBD2 might be the D (8 bases). The TCR was taken from a woman in her thirties with Graves' hyperthyroidism. Sequenced sample: blood. CDR3 loop: CASKGTAGTRNEQFF. The CDR3 nucleotides read TGCGCCAGCAAAGGGACAGCCGGGACTAGAAATGAGCAGTTCTTC.